The 31 T cell receptor beta chains below all came from one sample that was sequenced in a study of T cells in Graves' hyperthyroidism and ophthalmopathy. RNA transcripts provided the source from which TCR beta CDR3 regions were amplified. When the TCR CDR3 underwent first-round RT-PCR, the HTBI primer set was used. In TCRdb, the multiplex PCR reads were re-called with MiXCR into one record per CDR3 protein. The sample consists of a few hundred thousand distinct CDR3 sequences, 18% of them appearing once. Sequencing was done on a sample of blood. The receptors come from a woman aged 45-59 years with Graves' hyperthyroidism.

This clonotype was recorded at least ten times. The chain has TRBV11-2 and TRBJ2-2; no clear D gene. The CDR3 has 16 amino acids. The V end was cut by 5 bases, the J end by 1 base, with 14 bases between. Germline V CDR1 and CDR2: SGHAT, FQNNGV. This chain's CDR3 is CASSRRPRGNTGELFF. In DNA form, the CDR3 reads TGTGCCAGCAGCCGTAGACCAAGAGGGAACACCGGGGAGCTGTTTTTT. The full variable domain, rest sourced from reference TRBV11-2 and TRBJ2-2, is EAGVAQSPRYKIIEKRQSVAFWCNPISGHATLYWYQQILGQGPKLLIQFQNNGVVDDSQLPKDRFSAERLKGVDSTLKIQPAKLEDSAVYLCASSRRPRGNTGELFFGEGSRLTVL.

The genes are TRBV5-4 and TRBJ1-1; possibly TRBD1 for D (6 bases). Germline V gene data show CDR1 as SGHNT and CDR2 as YYREEE (reference sequence). This CDR3 spans 16 amino acids. V gave up 2 bases and J gave up 0 bases, with 14 bases separating them. The DNA for the CDR3 is TGTGCCAGCAGCTTTGATCTAGGACAGCTGAACACTGAAGCTTTCTTT. Amino acids: CASSFDLGQLNTEAFF.

The chain links TRBV2 to TRBJ2-1, with D maybe TRBD2 (5 bases). V shed 4 bases and J shed 2 bases, with 12 bases lying between them. The CDR3 has 15 residues. Germline V gene data show CDR1 as SNHLY and CDR2 as FYNNEI. CDR3 sequence reads: CASSGRAAAYNEQFF. The CDR3 nucleotides read TGTGCCAGCAGTGGTAGAGCGGCCGCCTACAATGAGCAGTTCTTC.

This clonotype showed up just a few times. V is TRBV29-1 and J is TRBJ1-2; 11 nucleotides match TRBD1. From germline, CDR1 is SQVTM and CDR2 ANQGSEA. After removal of 6 bases from V and 3 bases from J, the junction contained 9 bases not matched to a gene. The CDR3 sequence is 15 residues long. The CDR3 reads CSVRTWTGGDYGYTF. CDR3 DNA sequence: TGCAGCGTCCGAACGTGGACAGGGGGCGACTATGGCTACACCTTC.

With regard to this clonotype: It may be a read error: a sequence one base away is much more abundant. This sequence joins TRBV28 and TRBJ2-5; TRBD2 matches at 9 bases. Germline CDR1 reads MDHEN; CDR2 reads SYDVKM. The CDR3 consists of 15 residues. The CDR3 sequence is CAGSLLAGVKETQYF. CDR3 bases: TGTGCCGGCAGTTTATTAGCGGGAGTAAAGGAGACCCAGTACTTC.

This clonotype was seen a few times. The chain joins TRBV24-1 to TRBJ2-2, with a tentative D call TRBD1 (5 bases). CDR3 length: 13 residues. CDR1 and CDR2 from the germline V gene are KGHDR and SFDVKD. The V gene lost 4 bases and the J gene lost 5 bases, with 7 bases spanning the gap. In DNA, the CDR3 is TGTGCCACCAGTGAGTCAGGGACCGGGGAGCTGTTTTTT. Its protein is CATSESGTGELFF.

This clonotype was seen more than once but under ten times. The chain carries TRBV28 and TRBJ2-1; maybe TRBD1 (6 bases). V lost 1 base and J lost 4, with 11 bases in between. The CDR3 extends over 15 amino acids. CDR1 and CDR2 (germline): MDHEN, SYDVKM. Here the CDR3 DNA reads TGTGCCAGCAGTTTATCTGGGGGCGGTTACAATGAGCAGTTCTTC. This gives the protein CASSLSGGGYNEQFF.

This clonotype was picked up many times. J is TRBJ1-2 and V is TRBV2, with unresolved D. Trimming took 5 bases from V and 1 from J, leaving 11 bases between them. The CDR3 runs 14 residues. Germline V lookup: CDR1 SNHLY, CDR2 FYNNEI. The CDR3 nucleotides read TGTGCCAGCAGTCGATTGACTGGTAACTATGGCTACACCTTC. Encoded protein: CASSRLTGNYGYTF. Full variable domain (remainder filled in from reference TRBV2 and TRBJ1-2): EPEVTQTPSHQVTQMGQEVILRCVPISNHLYFYWYRQILGQKVEFLVSFYNNEISEKSEIFDDQFSVERPDGSNFTLKIRSTKLEDSAMYFCASSRLTGNYGYTFGSGTRLTVV.

This clonotype has only a few counts. CDR3 protein: CASSAAGGSFEKLFF. CDR3 nucleotides: TGCGCCAGCAGCGCCGCGGGGGGCTCCTTCGAAAAACTGTTTTTT. This chain joins TRBV5-1 and TRBJ1-4; D might be TRBD1 (6 bases). This CDR3 is 15 amino acids long. Trimming removed 4 bases from V and 8 bases from J, with 18 bases in between. Per germline, CDR1 SGHRS and CDR2 YFSETQ.

This clonotype was seen more than once but under ten times. The V call is TRBV28, the J call TRBJ1-1, with D unresolved. CDR1 and CDR2 from the germline V gene are MDHEN and SYDVKM. Trimming shortened V by 3 bases and J by 2 bases, and 13 bases separated the two germline ends. This CDR3 contains 15 residues. CDR3 residues: CASSLGKGLNTEAFF. Written as DNA, the CDR3 is TGTGCCAGCAGTTTGGGCAAAGGTCTAAACACTGAAGCTTTCTTT.

The V call is TRBV6-5, the J call TRBJ1-4; a possible D gene is TRBD1 (6 bases). The germline V gene encodes CDR1 MNHEY and CDR2 SVGAGI. V was clipped by 2 bases and J by 3 bases, with 13 bases between them. The CDR3 loop spans 16 amino acids. The CDR3 region is CASSYRETGSNEKLFF. CDR3 in DNA: TGTGCCAGCAGTTACCGGGAGACAGGTTCTAATGAAAAACTGTTTTTT.

Regarding this clonotype: Since a much larger clone is just one base distant, this may be a read error. The J gene is TRBJ1-1, the V gene TRBV12-3 or TRBV12-4, with TRBD1 matching 7 bases. This CDR3 spans 14 amino acids. J gave up 9 bases and V 4 bases, and 11 bases lay outside the gene matches. CDR3 DNA sequence: TGTGCCAGCAGTTCAGCCGGACAGGTCGTGAAAGCTTTCTTT. The encoded protein is CASSSAGQVVKAFF.

The chain carries TRBV7-9 and TRBJ2-1; D uncertain. Germline V gene lookup returns CDR1 SEHNR and CDR2 FQNEAQ (reference sequence). CDR3 size: 15 residues. Trimming removed 1 base from V and 1 base from J, with 8 bases in between. CDR3 coding DNA: TGTGCCAGCAGCTTAGTGTCGGATTCCTACAATGAGCAGTTCTTC. Residues: CASSLVSDSYNEQFF.

V is TRBV27 and J is TRBJ2-3; tentative D call: TRBD1 (5 bases). V lost 0 bases to trimming and J lost 5 bases, with 12 bases between them. CDR3 length: 15 amino acids. Germline CDR1 MNHEY, CDR2 SMNVEV (reference sequence). CDR3 nucleotide sequence: TGTGCCAGCAGTTTATCCCCCAGGGATGGAGATACGCAGTATTTT. This gives the protein CASSLSPRDGDTQYF.

This chain uses TRBV4-1 with TRBJ1-4, with D tentatively TRBD1 (6 bases). The CDR3 extends over 16 amino acids. V was clipped by 0 bases and J by 5 bases, with 13 bases between them. Germline V CDR1 and CDR2: MGHRA, YSYEKL. CDR3 sequence reads: CASSQDGGTGNEKLFF. The CDR3 DNA sequence: TGCGCCAGCAGCCAAGATGGGGGCACGGGGAATGAAAAACTGTTTTTT.

This chain joins TRBV7-9 and TRBJ1-1; unclear D gene. V lost 6 bases, J lost 1 base, and 9 bases lay in between. This CDR3 is 13 amino acids long. CDR1 is SEHNR, CDR2 FQNEAQ, per germline (reference sequence). The CDR3 DNA reads as TGTGCCAGCAGTTACCTTTCGAACACTGAAGCTTTCTTT. This translates into CASSYLSNTEAFF.

The chain uses TRBV5-1 and TRBJ1-4; D ambiguous. The V end was cut by 4 bases, the J end by 6 bases, with 16 bases between. Per the germline V gene, CDR1 is SGHRS and CDR2 is YFSETQ. The CDR3 loop spans 15 amino acids. The CDR3 is CASSATDDLDEKLFF. CDR3 DNA: TGCGCCAGCAGCGCCACGGACGACCTTGATGAAAAACTGTTTTTT.

This clonotype was counted many times. The chain recombines TRBV6-1 with TRBJ1-5, with 7 bases fitting TRBD1. Unmatched junction bases numbered 8, after V lost 5 bases and J lost 4 bases. CDR1 and CDR2 from the germline V gene are MNHNS and SASEGT. This CDR3 is built from 15 residues. The CDR3 loop is CASSTGTESNQPQHF. DNA for the CDR3: TGTGCCAGCAGTACCGGGACAGAGAGTAATCAGCCCCAGCATTTT.

Many counts were recorded for this clonotype. This rearrangement joins TRBV12-3 or TRBV12-4 to TRBJ2-3; a weak D match, TRBD2 (6 bases). The V and J ends lost 0 bases and 4 bases respectively, with 17 bases between them. There are 17 residues in the CDR3. CDR3 bases: TGTGCCAGCAGTTTAGCGCGGGGTAGCGATCCATCAGATACGCAGTATTTT. Its protein product is CASSLARGSDPSDTQYF.

V gene TRBV6-1 combines with J gene TRBJ1-5, with 10 bases lining up with TRBD1. The junction had 3 bases not matched to a gene; V was cut back by 4 bases and J by 6 bases. This CDR3 comprises 14 residues. Germline-derived CDR1 and CDR2 are MNHNS and SASEGT. DNA of the CDR3: TGTGCCAGCAGTGCCGGGACAGGGGTTCAGCCCCAGCATTTT. It codes for CASSAGTGVQPQHF.

The chain uses TRBV7-9 and TRBJ1-5, with D hard to call. Trimming took 1 base from V and 10 from J, leaving 8 bases between them. The germline CDR1 and CDR2 sequences are SEHNR and FQNEAQ (reference sequence). The CDR3 consists of 12 residues. The CDR3 nucleotides are TGTGCCAGCAGCTTAGGGGATAACCCCCAGCATTTT. Translating gives CASSLGDNPQHF. The whole variable domain, filled in from reference TRBV7-9 and TRBJ1-5, reads DTGVSQNPRHKITKRGQNVTFRCDPISEHNRLYWYRQTLGQGPEFLTYFQNEAQLEKSRLLSDRFSAERPKGSFSTLEIQRTEQGDSAMYLCASSLGDNPQHFGDGTRLSIL.

This clonotype was counted between two and nine times. The chain joins TRBV20-1 to TRBJ1-4; no clear D. The V end lost 2 bases, the J end lost 3 bases, and 7 bases lay between the germline ends. Germline V gene sequence: CDR1 DFQATT, CDR2 SNEGSKA (reference sequence). CDR3 length equals 13 residues. Here the CDR3 DNA reads TGCAGTGCTAGATCAGACCCTAATGAAAAACTGTTTTTT. Its translation: CSARSDPNEKLFF.

This clonotype was counted at least ten times. V and J are TRBV28 and TRBJ2-6; the D call may be TRBD1 or TRBD2 (5 bases each). The CDR3 sequence is 22 residues long. Germline loops: CDR1 MDHEN, CDR2 SYDVKM. V lost 6 bases to trimming and J lost 0 bases, with 30 bases between them. In nucleotides, the CDR3 is TGTGCCAGCAGGCCTCGTGTAAGAGGGGTTGCCTCACGGAACTCTGGGGCCAACGTCCTGACTTTC. This codes for CASRPRVRGVASRNSGANVLTF. Combining the CDR3 with reference TRBV28 and TRBJ2-6 gives the whole variable domain DVKVTQSSRYLVKRTGEKVFLECVQDMDHENMFWYRQDPGLGLRLIYFSYDVKMKEKGDIPEGYSVSREKKERFSLILESASTNQTSMYLCASRPRVRGVASRNSGANVLTFGAGSRLTVL.

The chain couples TRBV12-3 or TRBV12-4 to TRBJ1-5; 7 nucleotides line up with TRBD1. J gave up 7 bases and V 5 bases, and 11 bases lay outside the gene matches. The CDR3 is made up of 15 amino acids. CDR3: CASSTIQGPGQPQHF. The DNA for the CDR3 is TGTGCCAGCAGTACAATACAGGGGCCGGGGCAGCCCCAGCATTTT.

CDR3 DNA sequence: TGTGCCAGCAGTGAGCTGGTATCGGTGGTTGAGACCCAGTACTTC. Amino acid sequence: CASSELVSVVETQYF. The V gene is TRBV2, the J gene TRBJ2-5; D not certain. V lost 3 bases, J lost 5 bases, and 16 bases lay in between. CDR1 SNHLY and CDR2 FYNNEI come from the germline V gene. CDR3 length: 15 amino acids.

This clonotype was seen a handful of times. The chain employs TRBV30 and TRBJ1-5; no firm D call. The V gene lost 4 bases and the J gene lost 6 bases, with 10 bases spanning the gap. There are 12 residues in the CDR3. Germline CDR1 and CDR2: GTSNPN and SVGIG (reference sequence). The CDR3 loop is CAWTGGFQPQHF. The CDR3, as DNA: TGTGCCTGGACGGGAGGGTTTCAGCCCCAGCATTTT.

This clonotype was recorded at least ten times. The J gene is TRBJ1-3, the V gene TRBV28; D call uncertain. Trimming removed 4 bases from V and 0 bases from J, with 7 bases in between. CDR1 and CDR2 from the germline V gene are MDHEN and SYDVKM. This CDR3 has 14 amino acids. The DNA of the CDR3 is TGTGCCAGCAGTTCGGAACTCTCTGGAAACACCATATATTTT. Amino acid sequence: CASSSELSGNTIYF.

This clonotype has only a few counts. The rearrangement joins TRBV11-2 to TRBJ2-5; the D gene is possibly TRBD2 (7 bases). The CDR3 consists of 14 residues. Germline CDR1 reads SGHAT; CDR2 reads FQNNGV. V gave up 3 bases and J gave up 4 bases, with 12 bases separating them. The CDR3 DNA is TGTGCCAGCAGCTTTAACGGGGGGCTAGAGACCCAGTACTTC. It translates to CASSFNGGLETQYF.

The chain recombines TRBV9 with TRBJ2-5, with 9 bases that match TRBD2. V was clipped by 0 bases and J by 5 bases; unmatched bases: 8. CDR1 and CDR2 from the germline V gene are SGDLS and YYNGEE. This CDR3 contains 16 residues. The CDR3 protein is CASSVGGSGSLETQYF. CDR3 DNA: TGTGCCAGCAGCGTAGGTGGTAGCGGGAGTTTGGAGACCCAGTACTTC.

In nucleotides, the CDR3 is TGTGCCAGCAACAGGGGGGGGGTTGAAGCTTTCTTT. It specifies CASNRGGVEAFF. The chain joins TRBV13 to TRBJ1-1; 8 positions agree with TRBD1. Germline CDR1 PRHDT, CDR2 FYEKMQ (reference sequence). J gave up 7 bases and V 7 bases, and 5 bases lay outside the gene matches. This CDR3 has 12 amino acids.

This clonotype was detected only a few times. V usage is TRBV6-1 and J usage is TRBJ1-2; 9 bases align to TRBD1. The CDR3 has 14 amino acids. Losses at the gene ends were 5 bases for V and 7 bases for J; bases not matched to a gene: 8. Germline CDR1 reads MNHNS; CDR2 reads SASEGT. CDR3 in DNA: TGTGCCAGCAGTAGCCGGGAACAGGGGGCTGGCTACACCTTC. It codes for CASSSREQGAGYTF.